The 25 T cell receptor beta chains below were found in one sample sequenced in a study of chemoradiotherapy in HPV16-positive cancers. TCRdb's table, derived via immunoSEQ multiplex PCR, lists solely in-frame clones and lacks some. Among around 4,900 clones listed, 75% to 90% were seen once. Here the sequenced sample was blood, taken from a patient who underwent chemoradiotherapy. The receptor set was obtained from a human donor with HPV-associated anogenital cancer.

The chain is built from TRBV2 and TRBJ2-4, with D possibly matching TRBD2 (5 bases). Germline V gives CDR1 SNHLY, CDR2 FYNNEI. V was pared by 7 bases and J by 0 bases, with 10 bases between. The CDR3 is 14 residues long. The CDR3 region is CASMSGLAKNIQYF. DNA of the CDR3: TGTGCCAGCATGTCGGGGTTAGCCAAAAACATTCAGTACTTC.

This sequence joins TRBV15 and TRBJ2-7, with D tentatively TRBD2 (6 bases). CDR3 length: 14 residues. The V end lost 3 bases, the J end lost 2 bases, and 11 bases lay between the germline ends. Germline-derived CDR1 and CDR2 are LNHNV and YYDKDF (reference sequence). The CDR3 DNA follows: TGTGCCACCAGCAGGGAGGGGAATACCTACGAGCAGTACTTC. This translates into CATSREGNTYEQYF.

The rearrangement links TRBV5-8 to TRBJ2-5, with D perhaps TRBD1 or TRBD2 (5 bases each). Looked up from germline, CDR1 is SGHTS and CDR2 is YDEGEE. This CDR3 has 13 residues. Trimming cost V 4 bases and J 5 bases, with 12 bases left between them. CDR3 in amino acids: CASSAWGRETQYF. The CDR3 DNA is TGTGCCAGCAGCGCATGGGGACGGGAGACCCAGTACTTC.

The CDR3 is CASNELGLAGKLANNEQFF. CDR3 nucleotides: TGTGCCAGCAACGAGTTAGGACTAGCGGGAAAATTGGCCAACAATGAGCAGTTCTTC. V is TRBV27 and J is TRBJ2-1, with TRBD2 identical over 12 bases. V gave up 7 bases and J gave up 5 bases; unmatched junction bases: 18. There are 19 residues in the CDR3. Germline CDR1 is MNHEY and CDR2 is SMNVEV (reference sequence).

The V gene is TRBV4-3, the J gene TRBJ2-3; 12 nucleotides line up with TRBD2. The length of the CDR3 is 16 residues. V lost 0 bases, J lost 6 bases, and 4 bases stayed unmatched. The germline CDR1 and CDR2 sequences are LGHNA and YSLEER. The CDR3: CASSQDASGGADTQYF. In DNA, the CDR3 is TGCGCCAGCAGCCAAGACGCTAGCGGGGGGGCGGATACGCAGTATTTT.

The chain uses TRBV7-2 and TRBJ2-1; a possible D gene is TRBD1 (7 bases). The germline V gene encodes CDR1 SGHTA and CDR2 FQGNSA. The CDR3 runs to 15 residues. V dropped 5 bases and J dropped 4 bases, with 15 bases sitting between them. In DNA form, the CDR3 reads TGTGCCAGCAGCCGTGGAGGGACAGTATACAATGAGCAGTTCTTC. Amino acid sequence: CASSRGGTVYNEQFF.

The chain's CDR3 is CASSSPGTDTQYF. The CDR3 region has the DNA TGTGCCAGCAGCTCCCCCGGGACAGATACGCAGTATTTT. The chain recombines TRBV11-2 with TRBJ2-3, with no clear D. V lost 4 bases to trimming and J lost 3 bases, with 8 bases between them. The CDR3 totals 13 residues. Germline loops: CDR1 SGHAT, CDR2 FQNNGV.

The chain links TRBV15 to TRBJ2-7, with a weak D call TRBD2 (6 bases). This CDR3 comprises 17 residues. V was clipped by 8 bases and J by 2 bases, with 25 bases between them. CDR1 and CDR2 from the germline V gene are LNHNV and YYDKDF (reference sequence). This CDR3 reads CATGLLYSGDLAYEQYF. CDR3 sequence (DNA): TGTGCCACCGGGCTTCTTTATTCGGGGGACTTGGCCTACGAGCAGTACTTC.

This chain connects TRBV6-1 to TRBJ2-5; 7 bases fit TRBD1. The DNA matches TRBJ2-7 better at its end, which makes the J call doubtful. The germline V gene has CDR1 MNHNS and CDR2 SASEGT. CDR3 length: 12 residues. In nucleotides, the CDR3 is TGTGCCAGCTGGGCCGCAGGGGGCGAGCAGTACTTC. Residues: CASWAAGGEQYF.

This clone turned up a few times. This chain joins TRBV14 and TRBJ2-4; D gene unclear. The germline gives CDR1 SGHDN, CDR2 FVKESK. The CDR3 extends over 16 amino acids. The V and J ends lost 0 bases and 2 bases respectively, with 11 bases between them. The CDR3 DNA reads as TGTGCCAGCAGCCAAGATCATGATTTTCCCAAAAACATTCAGTACTTC. It codes for CASSQDHDFPKNIQYF.

The DNA of the CDR3 is TGTGCCAGCAGCTTAGGAGGGGCGGGAGGGGCAAATACGCAGTATTTT. Its protein is CASSLGGAGGANTQYF. V usage is TRBV7-2 and J usage is TRBJ2-3, with TRBD2 matching over 9 bases. This CDR3 has 16 residues. Germline V CDR1 and CDR2: SGHTA, FQGNSA. V trimming: 1 base; J trimming: 7 bases; junction bases outside the gene matches: 9.

The chain uses TRBV30 and TRBJ2-2, with 8 bases aligning to TRBD2. The trim removed 7 bases at V and 4 bases at J, leaving 5 bases unmatched. CDR1 is GTSNPN, CDR2 SVGIG, per germline (reference sequence). This CDR3 spans 13 amino acids. Here the CDR3 reads CASGLAVTGELFF. The DNA for the CDR3 is TGTGCCTCAGGACTAGCCGTCACCGGGGAGCTGTTTTTT.

The chain carries TRBV7-3 and TRBJ2-1; perhaps TRBD2 as D (6 bases). The length of the CDR3 is 12 residues. Per germline, CDR1 SGHTA and CDR2 FQGTGA. The V end was cut by 5 bases, the J end by 15 bases, with 17 bases between. CDR3 residues: CASSPDGGGMFF. As DNA, the CDR3 is TGTGCCAGCAGCCCAGACGGAGGCGGGATGTTCTTC. The whole variable domain, remainder taken from reference TRBV7-3 and TRBJ2-1, is GAGVSQTPSNKVTEKGKYVELRCDPISGHTALYWYRQSLGQGPEFLIYFQGTGAADDSGLPNDRFFAVRPEGSVSTLKIQRTERGDSAVYLCASSPDGGGMFFGPGTRLTVL.

The chain employs TRBV5-1 and TRBJ2-2; D possibly corresponds to TRBD2 (6 bases). Germline V gives CDR1 SGHRS, CDR2 YFSETQ. CDR3 length: 16 amino acids. V was clipped by 0 bases and J by 4 bases, with 13 bases between them. The CDR3 is CASSLGQEGPTGELFF. The CDR3 nucleotides read TGCGCCAGCAGCTTGGGGCAGGAGGGACCCACCGGGGAGCTGTTTTTT.

The chain joins TRBV5-1 to TRBJ2-7; D remains unclear. The germline V gene has CDR1 SGHRS and CDR2 YFSETQ. Trimming pared 0 bases from V and 2 bases from J, leaving 6 bases between. CDR3 length equals 13 residues. CDR3 nucleotide sequence: TGCGCCAGCAGCTTGGAGCTTGCCTACGAGCAGTACTTC. It is translated as CASSLELAYEQYF.

The chain joins TRBV9 to TRBJ2-1; 8 positions match TRBD1. The V gene end was trimmed by 0 bases and the J gene end by 1 base; junction bases not matched to a gene: 3. The CDR3 runs to 16 residues. From germline, CDR1 is SGDLS and CDR2 YYNGEE. CDR3 DNA sequence: TGTGCCAGCAGCGTAGGTGGGACAGGATCCTACAATGAGCAGTTCTTC. Encoded protein: CASSVGGTGSYNEQFF.

The chain combines TRBV7-2 with TRBJ2-7; TRBD2 agrees at 8 bases. CDR1 is SGHTA, CDR2 FQGNSA, per germline. Trimming cost V 5 bases and J 3 bases; bases outside gene matches: 9. The CDR3 loop spans 15 amino acids. CDR3 protein: CASSSQRGPRYEQYF. The DNA of the CDR3 is TGTGCCAGCAGCAGTCAGCGGGGGCCTCGCTACGAGCAGTACTTC.

This chain connects TRBV7-2 to TRBJ1-4; D perhaps matches TRBD1 (6 bases). The V gene's germline CDR1 is SGHTA and CDR2 FQGNSA. The CDR3 totals 18 residues. Deletions cut 5 bases from V and 0 bases from J, with 19 bases between. The CDR3 spells CASSPKLAGDATNEKLFF. The CDR3 bases are TGTGCCAGCAGCCCCAAGTTGGCAGGGGACGCAACTAATGAAAAACTGTTTTTT.

This chain uses TRBV16 with TRBJ2-3; D remains ambiguous. Trimming took 2 bases from V and 1 from J, leaving 10 bases between them. The CDR3 covers 15 residues. Germline CDR1 reads KGHSY; CDR2 reads FQNENV. CDR3 loop: CASSQGQPGTDTQYF. The DNA of the CDR3 is TGTGCCAGCAGCCAAGGCCAGCCTGGCACAGATACGCAGTATTTT. Full variable domain (outside the CDR3, taken from reference TRBV16 and TRBJ2-3): GEEVAQTPKHLVRGEGQKAKLYCAPIKGHSYVFWYQQVLKNEFKFLISFQNENVFDETGMPKERFSAKCLPNSPCSLEIQATKLEDSAVYFCASSQGQPGTDTQYFGPGTRLTVL.

The chain uses TRBV7-2 and TRBJ2-7; D is possibly TRBD1 or TRBD2 (6 bases each). Germline-derived CDR1 and CDR2 are SGHTA and FQGNSA. Between the trimmed V and J ends, which lost 5 bases and 5 bases, there was a span of 25 bases. The CDR3 runs to 17 residues. The CDR3 bases are TGTGCCAGCAGCCTATACCTATTTGGGGGGCCGGTGGACGAGCAGTACTTC. Amino acid sequence: CASSLYLFGGPVDEQYF.

V gene TRBV2 combines with J gene TRBJ2-1; D remains unclear. The CDR3 is made up of 15 amino acids. V shed 3 bases and J shed 0 bases, with 9 bases lying between them. Germline CDR1 reads SNHLY; CDR2 reads FYNNEI. The CDR3 region has the DNA TGTGCCAGCAGTGAGGACGGCCTCTCCTACAATGAGCAGTTCTTC. Protein sequence: CASSEDGLSYNEQFF.

This chain connects TRBV2 to TRBJ2-7; 8 bases map to TRBD1. CDR3 size: 14 residues. Germline loops: CDR1 SNHLY, CDR2 FYNNEI. V was clipped by 4 bases and J by 5 bases; unmatched bases: 7. The CDR3 is CASSVRTGIHEQYF. DNA of the CDR3: TGTGCCAGCAGTGTAAGGACAGGGATCCACGAGCAGTACTTC.

V gene TRBV29-1 combines with J gene TRBJ2-1, with unresolved D. This CDR3 is built from 14 residues. Germline V gene sequence: CDR1 SQVTM, CDR2 ANQGSEA. V lost 5 bases and J lost 0, with 11 bases in between. The CDR3 DNA reads TGCAGCGTTTTGTCTCGGAGCTCCTACAATGAGCAGTTCTTC. This encodes CSVLSRSSYNEQFF.

The CDR3 sequence: CASSPRTSGGTDEQFF. The DNA for the CDR3 is TGCGCCAGCAGTCCCCGGACTAGCGGGGGGACGGATGAGCAGTTCTTC. The chain couples TRBV10-1 to TRBJ2-1; 14 positions agree with TRBD2. The CDR3 has 16 residues. V trimming: 5 bases; J trimming: 8 bases; junction bases outside the gene matches: 8. Germline lookup yields CDR1 WNHNN and CDR2 SYGVQD (reference sequence).

The chain is built from TRBV9 and TRBJ1-4; D may be TRBD1 (6 bases). Germline CDR1 and CDR2: SGDLS and YYNGEE. The CDR3 consists of 15 residues. Trimming shortened V by 0 bases and J by 5 bases, and 11 bases separated the two germline ends. CDR3 residues: CASSVGVGGNEKLFF. The CDR3 DNA reads as TGTGCCAGCAGCGTAGGAGTAGGGGGAAATGAAAAACTGTTTTTT.